This T cell receptor (beta chain) was captured by sequencing in a study of T-cell reconstitution after alpha-beta-depleted transplantation in children. V lost 4 bases, J lost 0 bases, and 21 bases lay in between. Germline-derived CDR1 and CDR2 are LNHNV and YYDKDF (reference sequence). The CDR3 runs to 18 residues. Study results and limitations: At the one-year point after transplant, T-cell counts and TCRbeta diversity were found to come mostly from T cells that had been newly produced. Surviving recipient T cells and thymic progenitors produced the high day-60 TCRbeta diversity seen in some patients. Several hundred expanded graft clones reportedly were the source of alpha-beta T cells about two months after transplant.

TCRbeta library construction was performed incorporating unique molecular identifiers. Via MiXCR, TCRdb re-called the PCR reads, giving one row per CDR3 protein. The sample has 500,000 to 650,000 distinct CDR3 sequences; about 10% are singletons. This clonotype was seen repeatedly, ten times or more. As yet, its antigen is unknown. The V gene is TRBV15, the J gene TRBJ1-1; D gene uncertain. Material: PBMCs, mostly from graft donor cells, obtained 180 days after TCRalphabeta/CD19-depleted stem cell transplant. The clonotype originates from a female patient between 2 and 15 years old who had a stem cell transplant for aplastic anemia, so the T cells may come from the graft donor. The CDR3 bases are TGTGCCACCAGCAATAAGAGATTGAACAGCCACATGAACACTGAAGCTTTCTTT. It codes for CATSNKRLNSHMNTEAFF.